This TCR beta chain came from a study of Ad26.COV2.S vaccination and SARS-CoV-2 variants. At the level of the study: By the intramuscular route, Ad26.COV2.S was given once, or twice 56 days apart.

Assay used: immunoSEQ multiplex PCR; TCRdb lists only in-frame clones, some missing. In the table there are more than 300,000 clones, around 84% of which are singletons. This CDR3 region has 15 residues. V was cut by 1 base and J by 0 bases, with 7 bases left in between. CDR1 and CDR2 (germline): LGHNA, YSLEER. The treatment is: roughly 20 received Ad26.COV2.S at low or high dose, single or two shots; 5 received placebo; per-sample allocation not given. The samples were gathered on day 63 after the first injection of vaccine or placebo. The sequence came from a person aged 18-60 years who received the Ad26.COV2.S COVID-19 vaccine or a placebo. This chain joins TRBV4-3 and TRBJ1-5; D not resolved. The sequencing used peripheral blood, collected in a trial of Ad26.COV2.S vaccine versus placebo. The CDR3 DNA sequence: TGCGCCAGCAGCCAAGTCGCGGGTAGCAATCAGCCCCAGCATTTT. It encodes CASSQVAGSNQPQHF.